These T cell receptor beta chains were read from a single sample in a study of vaccination and CD4 T cells after COVID-19. TCRdb fed the PCR reads into MiXCR, producing one record per CDR3 protein. The sample yields about 26,000 distinct CDR3 sequences, 50% seen once. No antigens are known for them. Here the sequenced sample was CD4+ T cells from blood, cultured in vitro, taken before SARS-CoV-2 vaccination. Receptor source: a human donor who received a COVID-19 vaccine. Each CDR3 is given with its conserved first and last residue. Each record gives: D gene, CDR3 length, J gene, clone size, V gene, CDR3 DNA, CDR3 protein. D genes are given only for firm matches. Size is stated for part of the rows, as once, few or many counts, or as a class when the clone is expanded.

D: TRBD1
length: 14
J: TRBJ1-2
size: few
V: TRBV7-6
DNA: TGTGCCAGCAGCCCCGGGGACAGAAACTATGGCTACACCTTC
CDR3: CASSPGDRNYGYTF

D: .
length: 21
J: TRBJ2-7
size: once
V: TRBV15
DNA: TGTGCCACCAGCAGAGATCAGGTCGGAGGATTTATAGCGGCTAGCTCCTACGAGCAGTACTTC
CDR3: CATSRDQVGGFIAASSYEQYF

D: TRBD2
length: 13
J: TRBJ2-1
size: .
V: TRBV20-1
DNA: TGCAGTGCTAGCCGGACTAGTTACAATGAGCAGTTCTTC
CDR3: CSASRTSYNEQFF

D: .
length: 15
J: TRBJ2-5
size: .
V: TRBV7-9
DNA: TGTGCCAGCAGCCCTCGGGGGACCGGCCAAGAGACCCAGTACTTC
CDR3: CASSPRGTGQETQYF

D: .
length: 15
J: TRBJ1-2
size: .
V: TRBV6-5
DNA: TGTGCCAGCAGTTACGGGAGAGCCAGTTTCTATGGCTACACCTTC
CDR3: CASSYGRASFYGYTF

D: .
length: 17
J: TRBJ2-1
size: few
V: TRBV7-9
DNA: TGTGCCAGCAGCCCATGGAAGGGGGGAGTGACCTACAATGAGCAGTTCTTC
CDR3: CASSPWKGGVTYNEQFF

D: .
length: 14
J: TRBJ2-4
size: .
V: TRBV5-1
DNA: TGCGCCAGCAGCTTGGAGGCAGGGAGGAACATTCAGTACTTC
CDR3: CASSLEAGRNIQYF

D: .
length: 13
J: TRBJ1-6
size: .
V: TRBV20-1
DNA: TGCAGTGCTAGAGGGGGGTATAATTCACCCCTCCACTTT
CDR3: CSARGGYNSPLHF

D: .
length: 14
J: TRBJ1-2
size: .
V: TRBV6-1
DNA: TGTGCCAGCGATGAAGTCGGGTCTGGAGGGGGCTACACCTTC
CDR3: CASDEVGSGGGYTF

D: .
length: 13
J: TRBJ2-2
size: few
V: TRBV2
DNA: TGTGCCAGCAGGGACAGAACTCCCGGGGAGCTGTTTTTT
CDR3: CASRDRTPGELFF

D: .
length: 15
J: TRBJ2-5
size: once
V: TRBV5-3
DNA: TGTGCCAGAAGCTTGTGGCAGTACTACCAAGAGACCCAGTACTTC
CDR3: CARSLWQYYQETQYF

D: .
length: 14
J: TRBJ2-2
size: .
V: TRBV20-1
DNA: TGCAGTGCTAGATGGGGTAGTGACACCGGGGAGCTGTTTTTT
CDR3: CSARWGSDTGELFF

D: .
length: 14
J: TRBJ2-2
size: .
V: TRBV19
DNA: TGTGCCAGTAGTATAGGGGCGCAAGCCGGGGAGCTGTTTTTT
CDR3: CASSIGAQAGELFF

D: .
length: 14
J: TRBJ2-3
size: once
V: TRBV5-1
DNA: TGCGCCAGCAGCGCCCGGACAGTCCCCTATACGCAGTATTTT
CDR3: CASSARTVPYTQYF

D: TRBD2
length: 14
J: TRBJ2-2
size: once
V: TRBV10-2
DNA: TGCGCCAGCGGGACTAACCCGAACACCGGGGAGCTGTTTTTT
CDR3: CASGTNPNTGELFF

D: TRBD1
length: 14
J: TRBJ1-4
size: .
V: TRBV6-1
DNA: TGTGCCAGCACCCCGGCAGGGGGCGGTGGAAAACTGTTTTTT
CDR3: CASTPAGGGGKLFF

D: .
length: 14
J: TRBJ1-1
size: .
V: TRBV5-4
DNA: TGTGCCAGCAGCGCCGGGACTTATGACACTGAAGCTTTCTTT
CDR3: CASSAGTYDTEAFF

D: TRBD1
length: 13
J: TRBJ1-2
size: .
V: TRBV5-1
DNA: TGCGCCAGCAGCTCAGGGGGCGCAGGTGGCTACACCTTC
CDR3: CASSSGGAGGYTF

D: TRBD1
length: 13
J: TRBJ2-5
size: .
V: TRBV12-3/TRBV12-4
DNA: TGTGCCAGCAGCACAGGGGGTTGGAAGACCCAGTACTTC
CDR3: CASSTGGWKTQYF

D: TRBD1
length: 14
J: TRBJ2-7
size: .
V: TRBV27
DNA: TGTGCCAGCAAAGATAAGGGGGCCCTCTACGAGCAGTACTTC
CDR3: CASKDKGALYEQYF

D: .
length: 16
J: TRBJ1-1
size: .
V: TRBV11-3
DNA: TGTGCCAGCAGCTTAGAAAGTACGGGAGGAGATACTGAAGCTTTCTTT
CDR3: CASSLESTGGDTEAFF

D: .
length: 16
J: TRBJ2-2
size: .
V: TRBV10-3
DNA: TGTGCCATCAGTGAGTCGCTCGGAACGAACACCGGGGAGCTGTTTTTT
CDR3: CAISESLGTNTGELFF

D: .
length: 14
J: TRBJ2-5
size: .
V: TRBV11-2
DNA: TGTGCCAGCAGCTTTAGCGGAGGTCAGGAGACCCAGTACTTC
CDR3: CASSFSGGQETQYF

D: .
length: 15
J: TRBJ2-2
size: .
V: TRBV5-6
DNA: TGTGCCAGCAGCCAACAGGGTAGTGGCACCGGGGAGCTGTTTTTT
CDR3: CASSQQGSGTGELFF

D: .
length: 14
J: TRBJ1-6
size: few
V: TRBV7-2
DNA: TGTGCCAGCAATCCGACAGCAAGGGATTCACCCCTCCACTTT
CDR3: CASNPTARDSPLHF

D: TRBD2
length: 16
J: TRBJ2-5
size: once
V: TRBV20-1
DNA: TGCAGTGCTGCGACTAGCGGGGGGGCCCTCCAAGAGACCCAGTACTTC
CDR3: CSAATSGGALQETQYF

D: .
length: 14
J: TRBJ2-5
size: .
V: TRBV2
DNA: TGTGCCAGCAGCGCGAGAGAATCACAAGAGACCCAGTACTTC
CDR3: CASSARESQETQYF

D: TRBD1
length: 14
J: TRBJ1-1
size: .
V: TRBV2
DNA: TGTGCCAGCAGTACCGGGACAGCGAACACTGAAGCTTTCTTT
CDR3: CASSTGTANTEAFF

D: .
length: 11
J: TRBJ1-2
size: .
V: TRBV20-1
DNA: TGCAGTGCTAGCAGTAACTATGGCTACACCTTC
CDR3: CSASSNYGYTF

D: .
length: 14
J: TRBJ2-2
size: .
V: TRBV9
DNA: TGTGCCAGCAGCCTGGGACCAGGCACCGGAGAGCTGTTTTTT
CDR3: CASSLGPGTGELFF

D: .
length: 16
J: TRBJ2-3
size: .
V: TRBV20-1
DNA: TGCAGTGCTAGAGATCCGCTAGCGCCGCAGACAGATACGCAGTATTTT
CDR3: CSARDPLAPQTDTQYF

D: TRBD1
length: 13
J: TRBJ1-1
size: .
V: TRBV29-1
DNA: TGCAGCGTCCCGGGACAGGTGAACACTGAAGCTTTCTTT
CDR3: CSVPGQVNTEAFF

D: TRBD1
length: 15
J: TRBJ1-2
size: .
V: TRBV5-1
DNA: TGCGCCAGCAGCTCGGGAGGGACAGAGAGATATGGCTGCACCTTC
CDR3: CASSSGGTERYGCTF

D: TRBD1
length: 15
J: TRBJ1-6
size: once
V: TRBV5-1
DNA: TGCGCCAGCAGCTTGGGAGGGGGCAAGTATTCACCCCTCCACTTT
CDR3: CASSLGGGKYSPLHF

D: .
length: 18
J: TRBJ2-2
size: .
V: TRBV6-1
DNA: TGTGCCAGCAGTACCAGATCCTTATCAGGGGCCTACACCGGGGAGCTGTTTTTT
CDR3: CASSTRSLSGAYTGELFF

D: .
length: 16
J: TRBJ1-3
size: few
V: TRBV21-1
DNA: TGTGCCAGCAGCAAAGAGAGTCCTGAACCTGTAAACACCATATATTTT
CDR3: CASSKESPEPVNTIYF

D: .
length: 17
J: TRBJ1-4
size: .
V: TRBV15
DNA: TGTGCCACCAGCAGAGTACGGTTGGACCCCTGGGGCGAAAAACTGTTTTTT
CDR3: CATSRVRLDPWGEKLFF

D: .
length: 13
J: TRBJ2-2
size: .
V: TRBV7-9
DNA: TGTGCCAGCAGCTTACGGGGGGCTTGGGAGCTGTTTTTT
CDR3: CASSLRGAWELFF

D: TRBD2
length: 15
J: TRBJ2-5
size: few
V: TRBV24-1
DNA: TGTGCCACCAGTGTGACTAGCGGGGGGGAAGAGACCCAGTACTTC
CDR3: CATSVTSGGEETQYF

D: TRBD1
length: 13
J: TRBJ1-1
size: .
V: TRBV4-2
DNA: TGTGCCAGCAGCCTACAGGACAGGACCGAAGCTTTCTTT
CDR3: CASSLQDRTEAFF

D: .
length: 13
J: TRBJ2-4
size: few
V: TRBV2
DNA: TGTGCCAGCATTCATATAGCCAAAAACATTCAGTACTTC
CDR3: CASIHIAKNIQYF